This is a list of T cell receptor beta chains from one sample in a study of T cell responses to AZD1222 COVID-19 vaccine. The assay was immunoSEQ multiplex PCR, and TCRdb's table has in-frame clones only and misses some. The data hold tens of thousands of clones, with around 85% observed a single time. The sample here was peripheral blood, taken 28 days after the second AZD1222 dose. The source of these receptors is an adult who received the AZD1222 COVID-19 vaccine. The CDR3 runs from the conserved cysteine through the conserved F or W. The D gene is left open where the match is weak. Clone size is shown for a subset of rows, as once, few, many or a class of expanded clone.

len: 17
v_gene: TRBV10-1
d_gene: TRBD1
j_gene: TRBJ1-1
abundance: NA
CDR3nt: TGCGCCAGCAGTGTCCTACTGGACAGGGAGGGAAACACTGAAGCTTTCTTT
CDR3aa: CASSVLLDREGNTEAFF

len: 14
v_gene: TRBV15
d_gene: NA
j_gene: TRBJ2-3
abundance: NA
CDR3nt: TGTGCCACCAGCAGAGATCAGGGAACCGATACGCAGTATTTT
CDR3aa: CATSRDQGTDTQYF

len: 12
v_gene: TRBV18
d_gene: NA
j_gene: TRBJ2-4
abundance: NA
CDR3nt: TGTGCCAGCTCAGTATTCAAAGACATTCAGTACTTC
CDR3aa: CASSVFKDIQYF

len: 16
v_gene: TRBV12-2
d_gene: NA
j_gene: TRBJ2-7
abundance: NA
CDR3nt: TGTGCAAGTCGCCCGAGGCGACAGGGGATATCCTACGAGCAGTACTTC
CDR3aa: CASRPRRQGISYEQYF

len: 15
v_gene: TRBV11-1
d_gene: TRBD1
j_gene: TRBJ2-5
abundance: few
CDR3nt: TGTGCCAGCAGCTCGACAGGGAGCCGCTTTGAGACCCAGTACTTC
CDR3aa: CASSSTGSRFETQYF

len: 13
v_gene: TRBV14
d_gene: NA
j_gene: TRBJ1-4
abundance: once
CDR3nt: TGTGCCAGCAGCCCTCTGCCTAATGAAAAACTGTTTTTT
CDR3aa: CASSPLPNEKLFF

len: 17
v_gene: TRBV2
d_gene: TRBD2
j_gene: TRBJ2-1
abundance: few
CDR3nt: TGTGCCAGCAACCCTTTACTAGCGGGAGGTGACTACAATGAGCAGTTCTTC
CDR3aa: CASNPLLAGGDYNEQFF

len: 13
v_gene: TRBV2
d_gene: NA
j_gene: TRBJ2-2
abundance: NA
CDR3nt: TGTGCCAGCAGGTCAGGGCGAACCGGGGAGCTGTTTTTT
CDR3aa: CASRSGRTGELFF

len: 15
v_gene: TRBV5-1
d_gene: TRBD2
j_gene: TRBJ2-2
abundance: NA
CDR3nt: TGCGCCAGCAGGCTGCGGGGGGGCTCCACCGGGGAGCTGTTTTTT
CDR3aa: CASRLRGGSTGELFF

len: 15
v_gene: TRBV28
d_gene: TRBD1
j_gene: TRBJ1-4
abundance: NA
CDR3nt: TGTGCCAGCAGTTGCCTGACAGGGGACTGTGAAAAACTGTTTTTT
CDR3aa: CASSCLTGDCEKLFF

len: 13
v_gene: TRBV5-1
d_gene: TRBD1
j_gene: TRBJ2-7
abundance: NA
CDR3nt: TGCGCCAGCAGCTTGGGGGGACAGGCCGAGCAGTACTTC
CDR3aa: CASSLGGQAEQYF

len: 13
v_gene: TRBV12-2
d_gene: NA
j_gene: TRBJ2-7
abundance: NA
CDR3nt: TGTGCAAGTCCCCCCCGATGGGGGTACGAGCAGTACTTC
CDR3aa: CASPPRWGYEQYF

len: 16
v_gene: TRBV5-4
d_gene: TRBD1
j_gene: TRBJ1-3
abundance: NA
CDR3nt: TGTGCCAGCAGCTTGGGACAGGGGAAGATGGAGAACACCATATATTTT
CDR3aa: CASSLGQGKMENTIYF

len: 13
v_gene: TRBV12-3/TRBV12-4
d_gene: TRBD2
j_gene: TRBJ2-5
abundance: NA
CDR3nt: TGTGCCAGCAGGAATCTAGCGGGTGAGACCCAGTACTTC
CDR3aa: CASRNLAGETQYF

len: 16
v_gene: TRBV5-1
d_gene: NA
j_gene: TRBJ1-1
abundance: once
CDR3nt: TGCGCCAGCAGCTTGGTCGGGGGCGTGGGGAACACTGAAGCTTTCTTT
CDR3aa: CASSLVGGVGNTEAFF

len: 13
v_gene: TRBV29-1
d_gene: NA
j_gene: TRBJ1-2
abundance: NA
CDR3nt: TGCAGCGTTGAGGGCTTAGCTAACTATGGCTACACCTTC
CDR3aa: CSVEGLANYGYTF

len: 14
v_gene: TRBV9
d_gene: NA
j_gene: TRBJ1-2
abundance: NA
CDR3nt: TGTGCCAGCAGCGTAGACCAGGCAAACTATGGCTACACCTTC
CDR3aa: CASSVDQANYGYTF

len: 20
v_gene: TRBV15
d_gene: TRBD2
j_gene: TRBJ2-7
abundance: once
CDR3nt: TGTGCCACCAGCAGAGACGCCACTAGCGGGAGGGCTACTCGCAAATACGAGCAGTACTTC
CDR3aa: CATSRDATSGRATRKYEQYF

len: 12
v_gene: TRBV6-5
d_gene: NA
j_gene: TRBJ2-3
abundance: NA
CDR3nt: TGTGCCAGCAGTTCCCTATGGGGTACGCAGTATTTT
CDR3aa: CASSSLWGTQYF